This TCR beta chain was observed in a study of blood T cell repertoires in COVID-19. Study details: The samples span acute and convalescent COVID-19 from the United States, Italy and Spain. T cells, B-cell-depleted T cells, or PBMCs supplied cDNA or gDNA.

The CDR3 sequence is 16 residues long. In germline, CDR1 is SGHVS, CDR2 FQNEAQ. Unmatched junction bases numbered 5, after V lost 1 base and J lost 6 bases. Original processing notes: Reference gene primer amplification gave estimated nucleated cell counts. Repertoires were generated with immunoSEQ multiplex PCR, while TCRdb's copy carries only in-frame clones and drops some. Clone size and the V and J calls come from that table; the DNA yielded D and trimming. The sample carries approximately 300,000 clones, more than 70% recorded once. The TCR originated in a woman aged 50 to 65 with acute or convalescent COVID-19. The sample comprised peripheral blood. The J gene is TRBJ2-2, the V gene TRBV7-8, with TRBD2 identical over 10 bases. The CDR3 loop is CASSLEPAGGPGELFF. In nucleotides, the CDR3 is TGTGCCAGCAGCTTAGAGCCAGCGGGAGGGCCCGGGGAGCTGTTTTTT.